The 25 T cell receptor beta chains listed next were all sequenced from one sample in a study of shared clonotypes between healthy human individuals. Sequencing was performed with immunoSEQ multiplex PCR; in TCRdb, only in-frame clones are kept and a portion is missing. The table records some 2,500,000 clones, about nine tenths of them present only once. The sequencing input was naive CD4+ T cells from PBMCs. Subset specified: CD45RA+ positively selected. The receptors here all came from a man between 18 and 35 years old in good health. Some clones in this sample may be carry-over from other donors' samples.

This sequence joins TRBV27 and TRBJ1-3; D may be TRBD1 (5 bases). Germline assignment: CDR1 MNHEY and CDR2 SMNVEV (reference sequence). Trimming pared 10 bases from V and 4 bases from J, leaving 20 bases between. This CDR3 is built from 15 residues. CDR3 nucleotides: TGTGCCACCATACTTGTGCGGGGCGGGGGAAACACCATATATTTT. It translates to CATILVRGGGNTIYF.

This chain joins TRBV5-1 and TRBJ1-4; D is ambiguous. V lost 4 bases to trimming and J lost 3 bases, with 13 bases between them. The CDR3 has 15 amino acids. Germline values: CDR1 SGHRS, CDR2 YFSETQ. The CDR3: CASSNGPLPNEKLFF. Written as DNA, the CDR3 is TGCGCCAGCAGCAACGGACCGCTACCTAATGAAAAACTGTTTTTT.

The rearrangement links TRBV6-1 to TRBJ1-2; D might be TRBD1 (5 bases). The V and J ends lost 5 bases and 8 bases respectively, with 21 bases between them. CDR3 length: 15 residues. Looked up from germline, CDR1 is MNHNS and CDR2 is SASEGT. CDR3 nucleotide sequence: TGTGCCAGCAGTTTTCTACGACCGCTTAGGGGAGGCTACACCTTC. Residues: CASSFLRPLRGGYTF.

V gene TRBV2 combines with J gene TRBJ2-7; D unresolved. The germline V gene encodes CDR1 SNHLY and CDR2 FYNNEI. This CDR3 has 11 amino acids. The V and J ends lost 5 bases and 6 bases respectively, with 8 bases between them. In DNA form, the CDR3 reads TGTGCCAGCAGTTATAGTTCCGAGCAGTACTTC. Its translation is CASSYSSEQYF.

CDR3 loop: CASRAGTSGNTGELFF. CDR3 nucleotides: TGTGCCAGCAGGGCCGGGACTAGCGGGAACACCGGGGAGCTGTTTTTT. The V gene is TRBV2, the J gene TRBJ2-2, with 11 bases aligning to TRBD2. The V gene's germline CDR1 is SNHLY and CDR2 FYNNEI. V lost 6 bases and J lost 1; bases outside the gene matches: 4. This CDR3 has 16 amino acids.

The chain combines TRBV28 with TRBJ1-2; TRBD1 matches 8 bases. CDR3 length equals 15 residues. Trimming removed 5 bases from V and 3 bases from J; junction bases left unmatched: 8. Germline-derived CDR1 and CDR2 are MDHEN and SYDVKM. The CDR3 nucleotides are TGTGCCAGCAGTGAGCAGGGGGCCCGTGACTATGGCTACACCTTC. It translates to CASSEQGARDYGYTF.

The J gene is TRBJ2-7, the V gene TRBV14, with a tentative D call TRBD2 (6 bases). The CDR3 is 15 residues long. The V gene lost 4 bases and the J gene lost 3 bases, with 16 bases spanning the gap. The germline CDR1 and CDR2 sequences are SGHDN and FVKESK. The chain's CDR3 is CASSRDLRLGYEQYF. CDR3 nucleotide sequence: TGTGCCAGCAGCCGAGATTTGAGACTAGGCTACGAGCAGTACTTC. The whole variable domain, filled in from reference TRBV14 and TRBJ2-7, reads EAGVTQFPSHSVIEKGQTVTLRCDPISGHDNLYWYRRVMGKEIKFLLHFVKESKQDESGMPNNRFLAERTGGTYSTLKVQPAELEDSGVYFCASSRDLRLGYEQYFGPGTRLTVT.

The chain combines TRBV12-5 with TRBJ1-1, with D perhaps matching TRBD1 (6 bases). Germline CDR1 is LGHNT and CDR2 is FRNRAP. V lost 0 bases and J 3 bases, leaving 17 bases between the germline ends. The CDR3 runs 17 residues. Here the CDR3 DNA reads TGTGCTAGTGGTTTGGTACGGGACACTTCGACCGACACTGAAGCTTTCTTT. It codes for CASGLVRDTSTDTEAFF.

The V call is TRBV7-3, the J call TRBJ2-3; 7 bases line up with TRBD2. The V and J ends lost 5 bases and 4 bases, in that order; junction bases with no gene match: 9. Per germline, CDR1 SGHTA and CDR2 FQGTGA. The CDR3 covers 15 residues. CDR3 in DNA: TGTGCCAGCAGCCCCATGAGCGGGGCTGCAGATACGCAGTATTTT. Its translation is CASSPMSGAADTQYF.

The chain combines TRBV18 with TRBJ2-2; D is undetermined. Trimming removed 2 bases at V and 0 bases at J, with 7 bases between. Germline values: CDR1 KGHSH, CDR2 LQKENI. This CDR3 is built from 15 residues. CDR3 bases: TGTGCCAGCTCACCAAGGGTCGCGAACACCGGGGAGCTGTTTTTT. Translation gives CASSPRVANTGELFF. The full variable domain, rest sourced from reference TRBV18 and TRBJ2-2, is NAGVMQNPRHLVRRRGQEARLRCSPMKGHSHVYWYRQLPEEGLKFMVYLQKENIIDESGMPKERFSAEFPKEGPSILRIQQVVRGDSAAYFCASSPRVANTGELFFGEGSRLTVL.

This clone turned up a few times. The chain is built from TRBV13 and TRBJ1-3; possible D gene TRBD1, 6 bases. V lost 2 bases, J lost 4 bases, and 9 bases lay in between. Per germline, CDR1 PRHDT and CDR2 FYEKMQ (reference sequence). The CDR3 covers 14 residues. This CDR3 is CASSLSQGGNTIYF. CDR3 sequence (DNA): TGTGCCAGCAGCTTATCACAGGGAGGAAACACCATATATTTT. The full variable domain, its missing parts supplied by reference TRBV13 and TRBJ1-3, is AAGVIQSPRHLIKEKRETATLKCYPIPRHDTVYWYQQGPGQDPQFLISFYEKMQSDKGSIPDRFSAQQFSDYHSELNMSSLELGDSALYFCASSLSQGGNTIYFGEGSWLTVV.

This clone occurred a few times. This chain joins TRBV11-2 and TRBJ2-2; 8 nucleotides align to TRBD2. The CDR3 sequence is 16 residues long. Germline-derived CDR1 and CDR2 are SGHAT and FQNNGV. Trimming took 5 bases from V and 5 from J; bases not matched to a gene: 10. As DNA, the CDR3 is TGTGCCAGCAGCCCCTACGGGACTAGATATACCGGGGAGCTGTTTTTT. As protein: CASSPYGTRYTGELFF.

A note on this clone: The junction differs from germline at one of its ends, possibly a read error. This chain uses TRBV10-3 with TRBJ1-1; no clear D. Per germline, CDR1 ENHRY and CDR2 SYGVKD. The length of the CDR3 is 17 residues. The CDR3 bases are TGTGCCATCAGTGAGTCTCCCGGGAAGCCCGGGCCCACTGAGGCTTTCTTT. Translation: CAISESPGKPGPTEAFF.

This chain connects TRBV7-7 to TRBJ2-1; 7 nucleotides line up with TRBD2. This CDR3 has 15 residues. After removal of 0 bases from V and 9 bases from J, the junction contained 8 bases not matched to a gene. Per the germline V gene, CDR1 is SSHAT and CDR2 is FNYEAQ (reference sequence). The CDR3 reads CASSLAGGPLGEQFF. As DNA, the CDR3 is TGTGCCAGCAGCTTAGCGGGAGGGCCTCTGGGTGAGCAGTTCTTC.

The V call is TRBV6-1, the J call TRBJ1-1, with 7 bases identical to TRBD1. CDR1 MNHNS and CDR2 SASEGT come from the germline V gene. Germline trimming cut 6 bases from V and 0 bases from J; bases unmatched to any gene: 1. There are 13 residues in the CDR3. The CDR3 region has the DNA TGTGCCAGCAGCCAGGGGGTGAACACTGAAGCTTTCTTT. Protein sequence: CASSQGVNTEAFF.

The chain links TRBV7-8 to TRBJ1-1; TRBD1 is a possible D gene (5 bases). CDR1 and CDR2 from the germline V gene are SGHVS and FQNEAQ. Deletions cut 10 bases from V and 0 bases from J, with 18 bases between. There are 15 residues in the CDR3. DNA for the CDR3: TGTGCCACTGCCGAGGGGTATCCAATGAACACTGAAGCTTTCTTT. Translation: CATAEGYPMNTEAFF.

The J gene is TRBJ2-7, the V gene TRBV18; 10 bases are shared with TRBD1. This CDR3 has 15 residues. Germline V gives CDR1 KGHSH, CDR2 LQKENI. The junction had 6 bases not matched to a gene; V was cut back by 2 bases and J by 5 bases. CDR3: CASSPNRDRGHEQYF. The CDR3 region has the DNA TGTGCCAGCTCACCAAACCGAGACAGGGGGCACGAGCAGTACTTC.

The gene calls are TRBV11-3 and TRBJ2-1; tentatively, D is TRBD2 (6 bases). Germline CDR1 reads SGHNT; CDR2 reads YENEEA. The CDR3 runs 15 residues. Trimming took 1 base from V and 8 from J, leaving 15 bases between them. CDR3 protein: CASSLGYGSVDEQFF. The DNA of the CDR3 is TGTGCCAGCAGCTTAGGTTACGGGAGTGTCGATGAGCAGTTCTTC.

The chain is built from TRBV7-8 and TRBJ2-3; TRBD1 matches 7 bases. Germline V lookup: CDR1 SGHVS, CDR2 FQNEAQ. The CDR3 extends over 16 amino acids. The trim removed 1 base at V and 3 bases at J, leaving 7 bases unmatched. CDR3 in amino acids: CASSLVLGGGTDTQYF. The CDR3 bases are TGTGCCAGCAGCTTAGTTTTAGGGGGCGGGACAGATACGCAGTATTTT.

The DNA for the CDR3 is TGCGCCAGCAGCTTGGTGGATCGGCAGCTCGGCTACACCTTC. This sequence encodes CASSLVDRQLGYTF. The rearrangement uses TRBV5-1 and TRBJ1-2; D call uncertain. CDR3 length: 14 residues. Germline V lookup: CDR1 SGHRS, CDR2 YFSETQ. With 0 bases removed from V and 8 bases from J, the gap between germline ends came to 14 bases.

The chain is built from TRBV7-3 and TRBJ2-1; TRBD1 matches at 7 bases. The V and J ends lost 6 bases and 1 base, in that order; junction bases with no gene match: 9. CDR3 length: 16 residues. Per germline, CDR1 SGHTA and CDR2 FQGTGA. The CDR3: CASRRGQDGSYNEQFF. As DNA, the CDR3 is TGTGCCAGCAGAAGGGGGCAGGACGGGTCCTACAATGAGCAGTTCTTC.

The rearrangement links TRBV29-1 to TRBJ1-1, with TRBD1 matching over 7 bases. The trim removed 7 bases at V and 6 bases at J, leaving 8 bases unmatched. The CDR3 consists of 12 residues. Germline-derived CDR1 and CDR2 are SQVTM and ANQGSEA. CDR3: CSGIQGMAEAFF. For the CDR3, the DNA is TGCAGCGGGATACAGGGGATGGCTGAAGCTTTCTTT.

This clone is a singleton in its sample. The CDR3 coding sequence is TGTGCCAGCAGGACAGGGGGCCCTGGGGGCTACACCTTC. This encodes CASRTGGPGGYTF. The rearrangement uses TRBV6-5 and TRBJ1-2; 10 positions agree with TRBD1. CDR1 is MNHEY, CDR2 SVGAGI, per germline. The CDR3 runs 13 residues. After removal of 6 bases from V and 8 bases from J, the junction contained 6 bases not matched to a gene.

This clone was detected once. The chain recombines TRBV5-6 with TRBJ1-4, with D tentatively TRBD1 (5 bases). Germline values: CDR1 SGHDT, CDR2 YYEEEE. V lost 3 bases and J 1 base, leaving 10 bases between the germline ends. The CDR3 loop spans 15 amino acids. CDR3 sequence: CASSSLGVTNEKLFF. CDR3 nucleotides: TGTGCCAGCAGCTCACTAGGGGTAACTAATGAAAAACTGTTTTTT.

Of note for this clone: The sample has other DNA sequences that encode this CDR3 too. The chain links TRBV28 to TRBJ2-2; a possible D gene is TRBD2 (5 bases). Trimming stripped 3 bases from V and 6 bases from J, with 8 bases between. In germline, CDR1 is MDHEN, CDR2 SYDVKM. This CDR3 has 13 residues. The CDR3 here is CASSLASPGELFF. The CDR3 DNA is TGTGCCAGCAGTTTGGCTAGCCCCGGGGAGCTGTTTTTT.